The 28 T cell receptor beta chains given below trace back to one sample, sequenced in a study of blood T cell repertoires in COVID-19. Profiling relied on immunoSEQ multiplex PCR, and the TCRdb table lists in-frame clones only, not all of them. The repertoire includes roughly 140,000 clones, roughly 84% of them detected once, and roughly 10% sits in the top ten. Sequencing input: peripheral blood. The receptors were sampled from a man between 60 and 70 years old with active or convalescent COVID-19.

This chain joins TRBV14 and TRBJ2-2, with 9 bases lining up with TRBD2. Germline loops: CDR1 SGHDN, CDR2 FVKESK. J gave up 6 bases and V 0 bases, and 8 bases lay outside the gene matches. The CDR3 has 17 residues. The CDR3 nucleotides are TGTGCCAGCAGCCAAGAATCACTAGCGGGCCGACCCGGGGAGCTGTTTTTT. Translated: CASSQESLAGRPGELFF.

The count of this clone is one. The chain recombines TRBV15 with TRBJ1-2, with a weak D call TRBD1 (5 bases). The length of the CDR3 is 17 residues. Germline V gene sequence: CDR1 LNHNV, CDR2 YYDKDF (reference sequence). V lost 0 bases and J 1 base, leaving 15 bases between the germline ends. The DNA for the CDR3 is TGTGCCACCAGCAGAGATTTTGGGGGGTCCCTTAACTATGGCTACACCTTC. Its protein product is CATSRDFGGSLNYGYTF.

The chain uses TRBV7-8 and TRBJ1-1; tentative D call: TRBD1 (5 bases). The germline gives CDR1 SGHVS, CDR2 FQNEAQ. The V gene lost 5 bases and the J gene lost 10 bases, with 20 bases spanning the gap. This CDR3 spans 14 amino acids. The DNA of the CDR3 is TGTGCCAGCAGCGGGCGGGGCCCCTCTTTAACAGCTTTCTTT. As protein: CASSGRGPSLTAFF.

This sequence joins TRBV12-3 or TRBV12-4 and TRBJ2-1; D is unresolved. This CDR3 is 12 amino acids long. The V gene lost 3 bases and the J gene lost 8 bases, with 8 bases spanning the gap. The CDR3 is CASSFKSDEQFF. The CDR3 bases are TGTGCCAGCAGTTTTAAGTCGGATGAGCAGTTCTTC.

The V and J genes are TRBV6-5 and TRBJ1-5; maybe TRBD1 (6 bases). Germline V CDR1 and CDR2: MNHEY, SVGAGI. The V end was cut by 6 bases, the J end by 0 bases, with 12 bases between. The CDR3 has 15 amino acids. CDR3 DNA: TGTGCCAGCAGAAACGGACAGCATAGCAATCAGCCCCAGCATTTT. This translates into CASRNGQHSNQPQHF.

This clone was seen only a few times. This sequence joins TRBV7-6 and TRBJ2-2, with TRBD2 identical over 9 bases. The V segment lost 5 bases and the J segment 4 bases; nucleotides outside the gene matches: 5. CDR1 and CDR2 from the germline V gene are SGHVS and FNYEAQ. This CDR3 has 15 residues. The CDR3 is CASSPRSGSTGELFF. CDR3 DNA: TGTGCCAGCAGCCCCCGTAGCGGGAGCACCGGGGAGCTGTTTTTT.

V is TRBV18 and J is TRBJ2-3, with 16 bases identical to TRBD2. Germline V lookup: CDR1 KGHSH, CDR2 LQKENI. V lost 5 bases and J lost 7; bases outside the gene matches: 9. This CDR3 spans 17 amino acids. The CDR3: CASSSGTSGRGGNTQYF. The CDR3 DNA sequence: TGTGCCAGCTCATCCGGGACTAGCGGGAGGGGCGGAAATACGCAGTATTTT. Filled out from reference TRBV18 and TRBJ2-3, the complete variable domain reads NAGVMQNPRHLVRRRGQEARLRCSPMKGHSHVYWYRQLPEEGLKFMVYLQKENIIDESGMPKERFSAEFPKEGPSILRIQQVVRGDSAAYFCASSSGTSGRGGNTQYFGPGTRLTVL.

The genes are TRBV19 and TRBJ1-3; 10 bases match TRBD1. J gave up 2 bases and V 3 bases, and 7 bases lay outside the gene matches. Per the germline V gene, CDR1 is LNHDA and CDR2 is SQIVND (reference sequence). This CDR3 has 17 amino acids. The CDR3 nucleotides are TGTGCCAGTAGTATCGCCGGTGACAGGGGGCCTGGAAACACCATATATTTT. It codes for CASSIAGDRGPGNTIYF.

This sequence joins TRBV23-1 and TRBJ1-1, with D uncertain. TRBV23-1 has ORF status, its function being uncertain. Deletions cut 11 bases from V and 4 bases from J, with 20 bases between. There are 14 residues in the CDR3. This chain's CDR3 is CAQISPPSGTEAFF. The CDR3 DNA reads as TGCGCCCAAATCTCCCCGCCGTCGGGCACTGAAGCTTTCTTT.

V and J are TRBV15 and TRBJ2-7, with TRBD2 matching over 14 bases. There are 14 residues in the CDR3. Germline trimming cut 8 bases from V and 2 bases from J; bases unmatched to any gene: 2. Germline loops: CDR1 LNHNV, CDR2 YYDKDF (reference sequence). This CDR3 reads CATRTSGGTYEQYF. The CDR3 coding sequence is TGTGCCACCCGGACTAGCGGGGGGACCTACGAGCAGTACTTC.

The gene calls are TRBV5-6 and TRBJ2-7; TRBD1 aligns across 8 bases. The CDR3 has 13 amino acids. Trimming cost V 4 bases and J 6 bases; bases outside gene matches: 6. Germline V gives CDR1 SGHDT, CDR2 YYEEEE. CDR3 sequence: CASSKPDRAEQYV. CDR3 sequence (DNA): TGTGCCAGCAGCAAACCGGACAGGGCCGAGCAGTACGTC.

This sequence joins TRBV6-2 or TRBV6-3 and TRBJ1-2; maybe TRBD1 (6 bases). The CDR3 extends over 13 amino acids. V gave up 4 bases and J gave up 3 bases, with 9 bases separating them. CDR1 is MNHEY and CDR2 is SVGEGT in the germline V gene. In DNA, the CDR3 is TGTGCCAGCAGTTCAGGGGTCTACTATGGCTACACCTTC. Its protein product is CASSSGVYYGYTF.

The chain recombines TRBV4-3 with TRBJ2-7; D is undetermined. V dropped 3 bases and J dropped 4 bases, with 10 bases sitting between them. Germline loops: CDR1 LGHNA, CDR2 YSLEER. The CDR3 is made up of 13 amino acids. CDR3 bases: TGCGCCAGCAGCCAGCACCAGGCATACGAGCAGTACTTC. Translating it yields CASSQHQAYEQYF.

In regard to this clone: At one end, the junction sequence differs from germline, possibly due to a read error. V and J are TRBV6-2 or TRBV6-3 and TRBJ2-7, with 10 nucleotides matching TRBD1. Germline V gene sequence: CDR1 MNHEY, CDR2 SVGEGT. The CDR3 is 12 amino acids. Here the CDR3 reads CASSPGTGERPF. CDR3 DNA sequence: TGTGCCAGCAGCCCCGGGACAGGGGAAAGGCCCTTC.

In this sample, this clone turned up a few times. The chain has TRBV14 and TRBJ1-2, with D uncertain. CDR1 and CDR2 (germline): SGHDN, FVKESK. V was clipped by 0 bases and J by 7 bases, with 18 bases between them. The CDR3 loop spans 16 amino acids. CDR3 in amino acids: CASSQDISQMGRGYTF. The CDR3 region has the DNA TGTGCCAGCAGCCAAGATATTAGCCAGATGGGTCGTGGCTACACCTTC. The whole variable domain, filled in from reference TRBV14 and TRBJ1-2, reads EAGVTQFPSHSVIEKGQTVTLRCDPISGHDNLYWYRRVMGKEIKFLLHFVKESKQDESGMPNNRFLAERTGGTYSTLKVQPAELEDSGVYFCASSQDISQMGRGYTFGSGTRLTVV.

The V and J genes are TRBV6-5 and TRBJ1-2; D call uncertain. V gave up 5 bases and J gave up 4 bases, with 14 bases separating them. The CDR3 runs to 14 residues. Germline V gene sequence: CDR1 MNHEY, CDR2 SVGAGI. The CDR3 loop is CASSHQAGSYGYTF. In nucleotides, the CDR3 is TGTGCCAGCAGTCACCAGGCGGGTAGCTATGGCTACACCTTC.

This clone was observed a few times. The chain carries TRBV30 and TRBJ1-2; D might be TRBD1 (6 bases). V was trimmed by 5 bases and J by 4 bases, leaving 14 bases between them. This CDR3 has 13 amino acids. Germline CDR1 is GTSNPN and CDR2 is SVGIG (reference sequence). CDR3 nucleotides: TGTGCCTGGGGCCGTGACAGGCCCTATGGCTACACCTTC. It yields the protein CAWGRDRPYGYTF.

CDR3 protein: CASSLSAVEQFF. CDR3 nucleotide sequence: TGTGCCAGCAGCTTAAGTGCGGTTGAGCAGTTCTTC. The chain links TRBV11-3 to TRBJ2-1, with D uncertain. The ends were cut back, 2 bases at V and 9 bases at J, with 8 bases in the middle. CDR3 length: 12 amino acids. Germline V gene data show CDR1 as SGHNT and CDR2 as YENEEA.

The chain employs TRBV6-2 or TRBV6-3 and TRBJ2-5; 12 positions agree with TRBD2. This CDR3 has 16 residues. Germline values: CDR1 MNHEY, CDR2 SVGEGT. V was clipped by 2 bases and J by 5 bases; unmatched bases: 6. The CDR3 protein is CASSYPSGGVLETQYF. Written as DNA, the CDR3 is TGTGCCAGCAGTTACCCTAGCGGGGGGGTTTTGGAGACCCAGTACTTC.

The V and J genes are TRBV30 and TRBJ2-1; the D gene is possibly TRBD2 (6 bases). The ends were cut back, 3 bases at V and 3 bases at J, with 18 bases in the middle. Per germline, CDR1 GTSNPN and CDR2 SVGIG (reference sequence). CDR3 length: 16 residues. In nucleotides, the CDR3 is TGTGCCTGGAGCGATAAGACTAGTGATTTCTACAATGAGCAGTTCTTC. It translates to CAWSDKTSDFYNEQFF.

This clone was recorded a few times. This chain connects TRBV3-1 (or the pseudogene TRBV3-2) to TRBJ2-5; D is unclear. Germline CDR1 and CDR2: LGHDT and YNNKEL (reference sequence). The CDR3 totals 14 residues. The V end lost 0 bases, the J end lost 2 bases, and 7 bases lay between the germline ends. This CDR3 reads CASSQERKQETQYF. DNA of the CDR3: TGTGCCAGCAGCCAAGAGCGGAAGCAAGAGACCCAGTACTTC.

This rearrangement joins TRBV9 to TRBJ2-1; 15 bases are a match to TRBD2. With 4 bases clipped from V and 7 bases from J, the junction kept 9 bases outside the gene matches. Germline V gene lookup returns CDR1 SGDLS and CDR2 YYNGEE. This CDR3 region has 17 residues. CDR3 coding DNA: TGTGCCAGCAGCCCCCGGACTAGCGGGGGGGTTGGGAATGAGCAGTTCTTC. Translating gives CASSPRTSGGVGNEQFF.

The gene calls are TRBV19 and TRBJ2-2; D gene unclear. The germline V gene has CDR1 LNHDA and CDR2 SQIVND (reference sequence). This CDR3 spans 16 amino acids. Trimming removed 6 bases from V and 1 base from J, with 15 bases in between. The CDR3: CASRTGVGKNTGELFF. CDR3 DNA sequence: TGTGCCAGTAGAACGGGTGTGGGTAAGAACACCGGGGAGCTGTTTTTT.

This clone was found a few times. This sequence joins TRBV27 and TRBJ1-2; 7 bases align to TRBD1. V dropped 5 bases and J dropped 5; count of bases not matched to a gene: 5. This CDR3 is built from 13 residues. Per germline, CDR1 MNHEY and CDR2 SMNVEV (reference sequence). The CDR3, as DNA: TGTGCCAGCAGTAGCACAGGGGTGTATGGCTACACCTTC. Translated: CASSSTGVYGYTF.

The rearrangement uses TRBV5-1 and TRBJ2-1, with 7 positions matching TRBD1. V was pared by 4 bases and J by 2 bases, with 6 bases of the junction left unmatched. Germline-derived CDR1 and CDR2 are SGHRS and YFSETQ. The CDR3 is 15 amino acids. The CDR3 spells CASSKIDRAYNEQFF. CDR3 DNA sequence: TGCGCCAGCAGCAAAATAGACAGGGCCTACAATGAGCAGTTCTTC. Together with reference TRBV5-1 and TRBJ2-1, the CDR3 gives the full variable domain: KAGVTQTPRYLIKTRGQQVTLSCSPISGHRSVSWYQQTPGQGLQFLFEYFSETQRNKGNFPGRFSGRQFSNSRSEMNVSTLELGDSALYLCASSKIDRAYNEQFFGPGTRLTVL.

CDR3 nucleotide sequence: TGCGCCAGCAGCCAAGGCGGTGGGGGGGCTTTCTTT. This translates into CASSQGGGGAFF. This rearrangement joins TRBV4-3 to TRBJ1-1; the D gene is possibly TRBD1 (5 bases). The CDR3 runs 12 residues. V gave up 1 base and J gave up 11 bases, with 11 bases separating them. CDR1 and CDR2 (germline): LGHNA, YSLEER.

This clone was detected only a few times. The chain carries TRBV7-2 and TRBJ1-6; TRBD1 is a possible D gene (5 bases). The ends were cut back, 2 bases at V and 0 bases at J, with 8 bases in the middle. Per the germline V gene, CDR1 is SGHTA and CDR2 is FQGNSA. This CDR3 region has 16 residues. CDR3 loop: CASSLRQSSYNSPLHF. The DNA of the CDR3 is TGTGCCAGCAGCTTACGACAGAGCTCCTATAATTCACCCCTCCACTTT.

This chain links TRBV9 with TRBJ1-4, with D possibly TRBD1 on 6 matching bases. The CDR3 runs 15 residues. Per the germline V gene, CDR1 is SGDLS and CDR2 is YYNGEE. The V end lost 4 bases, the J end lost 10 bases, and 20 bases lay between the germline ends. CDR3 sequence: CASSPSLGQQGKLFF. The CDR3 nucleotides are TGTGCCAGCAGCCCCAGCCTCGGACAGCAGGGAAAACTGTTTTTT.